The clone carrying this T cell receptor beta chain was recorded at least ten times. This sample is drawn from a study of T-cell reconstitution after alpha-beta-depleted transplantation in children. Unique molecular identifiers featured in how the TCRbeta library was prepared. TCRdb re-called the PCR reads through MiXCR, storing one row per CDR3 protein. Here the sample spans some 490,000 distinct CDR3 sequences, roughly an eighth being singletons. V was trimmed by 2 bases and J by 9 bases, leaving 14 bases between them. The CDR3 totals 14 residues. The V gene is TRBV12-3 or TRBV12-4, the J gene TRBJ2-4, with a possible D match to TRBD2 (6 bases). Here the sequenced sample was PBMCs from the stem cell graft donor, taken from the stem cell graft. This TCR came from a human donor who donated a stem cell graft to a child with combined immunodeficiency. CDR3 sequence reads: CASSLSAGQSIQYF. For the CDR3, the DNA is TGTGCCAGCAGTTTAAGCGCGGGGCAGAGCATTCAGTACTTC.